One and the same sample provided the 14 T cell receptor beta chains below, sequenced in a study of blood T cell repertoires in COVID-19. Repertoires were generated with immunoSEQ multiplex PCR, while TCRdb's copy carries only in-frame clones and drops some. Among about 400,000 clones, around nine tenths were seen once, and the ten largest hold under 3%. The specimen was peripheral blood. Receptors were obtained from a human donor in a cohort sampled during active COVID-19.

J is TRBJ1-3 and V is TRBV6-5; 7 bases fit TRBD1. V gave up 2 bases and J gave up 6 bases; unmatched junction bases: 10. In germline, CDR1 is MNHEY, CDR2 SVGAGI. This CDR3 is 16 amino acids long. The CDR3 DNA reads TGTGCCAGCAGTTACGGGTTGGGGACAGAAGAAAACACCATATATTTT. It specifies CASSYGLGTEENTIYF.

The chain links TRBV29-1 to TRBJ2-7, with D maybe TRBD2 (5 bases). The CDR3 has 14 amino acids. Trimming left V 6 bases short and J 3 bases short, with 18 bases between. Germline V gives CDR1 SQVTM, CDR2 ANQGSEA. CDR3 DNA sequence: TGCAGCGTCCGATTACCTGGGAGCGACTACGAGCAGTACTTC. Translating gives CSVRLPGSDYEQYF.

The chain is built from TRBV7-9 and TRBJ2-1, with D perhaps matching TRBD2 (5 bases). The CDR3 has 15 amino acids. Trimming took off 1 base at V and 8 bases at J, with 15 bases between the two ends. Looked up from germline, CDR1 is SEHNR and CDR2 is FQNEAQ (reference sequence). CDR3 in amino acids: CASSLGTFTGDEQFF. The CDR3, as DNA: TGTGCCAGCAGCTTAGGAACTTTCACCGGGGATGAGCAGTTCTTC.

The rearrangement joins TRBV3-1 (or the pseudogene TRBV3-2) to TRBJ2-2; tentative D call: TRBD2 (5 bases). The CDR3 consists of 16 residues. CDR1 LGHDT and CDR2 YNNKEL come from the germline V gene (reference sequence). Deletions cut 4 bases from V and 0 bases from J, with 12 bases between. CDR3 coding DNA: TGTGCCAGCAGCCCGAGCGACGGGACGAACACCGGGGAGCTGTTTTTT. Translated, it gives CASSPSDGTNTGELFF.

This clone was picked up one time. For the CDR3, the DNA is TGTGCCACCCTGGCCCGGGACAGGGGAAACTACGAGCAGTACTTC. It encodes CATLARDRGNYEQYF. The chain joins TRBV10-3 to TRBJ2-7, with TRBD1 matching 10 bases. The CDR3 is made up of 15 amino acids. Unmatched junction bases numbered 12, after V lost 10 bases and J lost 3 bases. The germline CDR1 and CDR2 sequences are ENHRY and SYGVKD.

The chain joins TRBV29-1 to TRBJ2-5; 7 positions agree with TRBD1. Germline loops: CDR1 SQVTM, CDR2 ANQGSEA. Losses at the gene ends were 7 bases for V and 2 bases for J; bases not matched to a gene: 4. This CDR3 region has 12 residues. The CDR3 DNA is TGCAGCGCCTCGACAGGGCAAGAGACCCAGTACTTC. Its protein product is CSASTGQETQYF.

The chain links TRBV2 to TRBJ2-1; TRBD2 matches at 8 bases. The CDR3 is made up of 13 amino acids. The V and J ends lost 6 bases and 5 bases, in that order; junction bases with no gene match: 3. Germline values: CDR1 SNHLY, CDR2 FYNNEI. The CDR3 loop is CASRGLGDNEQFF. CDR3 in DNA: TGTGCCAGCAGGGGACTAGGGGACAATGAGCAGTTCTTC.

The V gene is TRBV19, the J gene TRBJ1-2; no clear D. With 4 bases removed from V and 5 bases from J, the gap between germline ends came to 8 bases. This CDR3 has 12 amino acids. Germline V gives CDR1 LNHDA, CDR2 SQIVND (reference sequence). CDR3 bases: TGTGCCAGTAGTAACGAAGCGTATGGCTACACCTTC. This translates into CASSNEAYGYTF.

This clone occurred once. The V gene is TRBV4-1, the J gene TRBJ1-3; TRBD1 matches 7 bases. V shed 3 bases and J 9 bases; nucleotides not matched to a gene: 8. CDR1 MGHRA and CDR2 YSYEKL come from the germline V gene. This CDR3 spans 14 amino acids. DNA for the CDR3: TGCGCCAGCAGCCAGTTACAGGGGTTAGGCACCATATATTTT. Translated, it gives CASSQLQGLGTIYF.

The chain recombines TRBV19 with TRBJ2-3; possible D gene TRBD2, 5 bases. V lost 5 bases and J lost 5, with 14 bases in between. The germline CDR1 and CDR2 sequences are LNHDA and SQIVND (reference sequence). The CDR3 sequence is 14 residues long. CDR3 DNA sequence: TGTGCCAGTAGTCGTTCCGGGGAACAAGATACGCAGTATTTT. It is translated as CASSRSGEQDTQYF.

The chain joins TRBV28 to TRBJ2-7, with TRBD1 as a possible D gene (6 bases). V lost 7 bases to trimming and J lost 3 bases, with 10 bases between them. The CDR3 has 12 residues. Germline-derived CDR1 and CDR2 are MDHEN and SYDVKM. DNA for the CDR3: TGTGCCAGCAAGACAGGCGGCTACGAGCAGTACTTC. It specifies CASKTGGYEQYF.

In its sample, this clone was seen once. V gene TRBV30 combines with J gene TRBJ2-3; D is uncertain. Germline assignment: CDR1 GTSNPN and CDR2 SVGIG (reference sequence). Trimming shortened V by 0 bases and J by 0 bases, and 10 bases separated the two germline ends. This CDR3 contains 15 residues. CDR3 nucleotides: TGTGCCTGGAGTGTTGCCGGGTCTAGCACAGATACGCAGTATTTT. As protein: CAWSVAGSSTDTQYF.

CDR3 residues: CASIRETGSTDTQYF. DNA of the CDR3: TGTGCCAGCATTCGGGAGACAGGGAGCACAGATACGCAGTATTTT. This rearrangement joins TRBV2 to TRBJ2-3; D might be TRBD1 (7 bases). The CDR3 is 15 amino acids. Trimming pared 7 bases from V and 0 bases from J, leaving 14 bases between. Germline values: CDR1 SNHLY, CDR2 FYNNEI.

The gene calls are TRBV5-1 and TRBJ1-3; 7 nucleotides match TRBD1. Germline V gives CDR1 SGHRS, CDR2 YFSETQ. CDR3 length: 15 residues. V lost 2 bases to trimming and J lost 1 base; unmatched junction nucleotides: 3. For the CDR3, the DNA is TGCGCCAGCAGCTTACAGGGGTTATCTGGAAACACCATATATTTT. Translated, it gives CASSLQGLSGNTIYF.